This T cell receptor beta chain was recovered during a study of siplizumab effects on memory and regulatory T cells. Study observations and caveats: Tregs proliferating in siplizumab cultures lacked confirmation of their suppressive function.

Trimming removed 3 bases at V and 4 bases at J, with 4 bases between. Germline loops: CDR1 LGHNA, CDR2 YSLEER. The CDR3 covers 12 residues. Concerning this clone: Its cognate antigen is unknown.

The method was immunoSEQ multiplex PCR; TCRdb's version includes in-frame clones alone and lacks a portion of them. The table shows about 82,000 clones, with approximately 88% occurring only once. Sequenced sample: Tregs sorted from blood. This receptor was identified in a human donor in good health. The chain is built from TRBV4-3 and TRBJ1-3; no definite D call. CDR3 coding DNA: TGCGCCAGCAGCCAGGCGGGAAACACCATATATTTT. It yields the protein CASSQAGNTIYF.